The 21 T cell receptor beta chains given below trace back to one sample, sequenced in a study of glioma-infiltrating T cells (TCRdb year 2016). TCRdb lists the instrument as Illumina MiSeq. The iRepertoire nested amplicon-rescue multiplex PCR (arm-PCR) platform was used to amplify TCR alpha and beta CDR3 regions from RNA. TCRdb redid the processing of the public reads, applying fastp at Q25 and MiXCR, and retained in-frame beta chains. Here each entry gathers all rows of one CDR3 protein and keeps the most common genes and DNA. The table for this sample lists 90,000 to 100,000 distinct CDR3 sequences; around 40% of them were counted only once. Together, the top ten hold approximately 38% of the sample. The sample comprised glioma tissue, nonneoplastic brain tissue, or PBMCs (not recorded which). The receptors derive from a human donor with low-grade glioma or glioblastoma, undergoing nonglioma brain surgery, or in good health (not recorded which).

Ten or more counts support this clonotype. The V gene is TRBV2, the J gene TRBJ2-7; 8 bases fit TRBD1. The CDR3 length is 13 residues. The J segment lost 2 bases and the V segment lost 7 bases, leaving 4 bases of the junction unmatched. Germline loops: CDR1 SNHLY, CDR2 FYNNEI. Here the CDR3 reads CASNGQGTYEQYF. In DNA form, the CDR3 reads TGTGCCAGCAACGGACAGGGCACCTACGAGCAGTACTTC.

This clonotype has ten or more counts. J is TRBJ1-2 and V is TRBV27, with TRBD1 matching over 7 bases. The CDR3 contains 14 residues. Germline assignment: CDR1 MNHEY and CDR2 SMNVEV (reference sequence). V dropped 5 bases and J dropped 8; count of bases not matched to a gene: 11. The DNA of the CDR3 is TGTGCCAGCAGTCTCTCACTGGACAGGAAAGGCTACACCTTC. This sequence encodes CASSLSLDRKGYTF.

This clonotype occurred many times. The V and J genes are TRBV5-1 and TRBJ2-5; D uncertain. Trimming removed 0 bases at V and 4 bases at J, with 4 bases between. The CDR3 is made up of 12 amino acids. Germline V CDR1 and CDR2: SGHRS, YFSETQ. The CDR3 nucleotides are TGCGCCAGCAGCTTGGTCCCAGAGACCCAGTACTTC. Its translation: CASSLVPETQYF.

In its sample, this clonotype was seen many times. This chain joins TRBV19 and TRBJ1-2, with TRBD1 identical over 7 bases. The CDR3 loop spans 13 amino acids. Germline lookup yields CDR1 LNHDA and CDR2 SQIVND (reference sequence). Unmatched junction bases numbered 8, after V lost 9 bases and J lost 4 bases. The DNA for the CDR3 is TGTGCCAGCGAGACAGGGAATGGCTATGGCTACACCTTC. The encoded protein is CASETGNGYGYTF.

This clonotype was detected ten times or more. V usage is TRBV28 and J usage is TRBJ1-4, with D perhaps TRBD1 (6 bases). CDR1 and CDR2 from the germline V gene are MDHEN and SYDVKM. The germline V and J ends were trimmed by 2 bases and 5 bases, with 9 bases remaining between them. The CDR3 extends over 14 amino acids. The CDR3 sequence: CASSLGGGNEKLFF. As DNA, the CDR3 is TGTGCCAGCAGTTTAGGGGGCGGCAATGAAAAACTGTTTTTT.

In this sample, this clonotype turned up many times. As DNA, the CDR3 is TGTGCCAGCAGCCAAGTTGTAGGGTACAATGAGCAGTTCTTC. It encodes CASSQVVGYNEQFF. This chain connects TRBV3-1 to TRBJ2-1, with D unclear. The CDR3 is 14 residues long. V lost 1 base to trimming and J lost 4 bases, with 8 bases between them. Per germline, CDR1 LGHDT and CDR2 YNNKEL (reference sequence).

There are many counts of this clonotype. This chain uses TRBV12-3 or TRBV12-4 with TRBJ2-1, with a weak D call TRBD1 (6 bases). The CDR3 is 15 amino acids. Deletions cut 2 bases from V and 4 bases from J, with 12 bases between. The CDR3 spells CASSLMGTQYNEQFF. CDR3 in DNA: TGTGCCAGCAGTTTAATGGGGACACAATACAATGAGCAGTTCTTC.

A word on this clonotype: Possible read error: a much larger clone is one base away. The chain joins TRBV2 to TRBJ2-1, with D tentatively TRBD2 (7 bases). Germline V gives CDR1 SNHLY, CDR2 FYNNEI. The germline V and J ends were trimmed by 8 bases and 5 bases, with 16 bases remaining between them. This CDR3 contains 14 residues. CDR3 residues: CASELGRGNNEQFF. DNA of the CDR3: TGTGCCAGCGAGCTAGGGAGGGGGAACAATGAGCAGTTCTTC. The complete variable domain, with remaining parts taken from reference TRBV2 and TRBJ2-1, reads EPEVTQTPSHQVTQMGQEVILRCVPISNHLYFYWYRQILGQKVEFLVSFYNNEISEKSEIFDDQFSVERPDGSNFTLKIRSTKLEDSAMYFCASELGRGNNEQFFGPGTRLTVL.

In this sample, this clonotype turned up many times. The J gene is TRBJ2-3, the V gene TRBV14, with D tentatively TRBD2 (5 bases). V was trimmed by 1 base and J by 6 bases, leaving 17 bases between them. The CDR3 is 16 amino acids. Germline CDR1 SGHDN, CDR2 FVKESK. DNA of the CDR3: TGTGCCAGCAGCCAAGTTGCGGGTGAGGATTGGGATACGCAGTATTTT. It is translated as CASSQVAGEDWDTQYF.

There are many counts of this clonotype. CDR3 in amino acids: CASSLPHTEAFF. The CDR3 bases are TGTGCCAGCAGTTTACCCCACACTGAAGCTTTCTTT. The chain employs TRBV28 and TRBJ1-1; no reliable D call. The CDR3 is 12 amino acids. The germline V gene has CDR1 MDHEN and CDR2 SYDVKM. V lost 2 bases and J 3 bases, leaving 4 bases between the germline ends.

This clonotype was found many times. This rearrangement joins TRBV6-2 or TRBV6-3 to TRBJ2-5; D remains ambiguous. Germline V gene data show CDR1 as MNHEY and CDR2 as SVGEGT. This CDR3 is 14 amino acids long. The V end lost 6 bases, the J end lost 0 bases, and 11 bases lay between the germline ends. CDR3 in amino acids: CASREMMYQETQYF. CDR3 coding DNA: TGTGCCAGCAGGGAGATGATGTACCAAGAGACCCAGTACTTC.

This clonotype was found many times. The genes are TRBV20-1 and TRBJ1-6; 8 bases are shared with TRBD1. Looked up from germline, CDR1 is DFQATT and CDR2 is SNEGSKA (reference sequence). V shed 4 bases and J 5 bases; nucleotides not matched to a gene: 7. The CDR3 runs to 15 residues. The DNA for the CDR3 is TGCAGTGCTATGGCAGGGGGACAGGATAATTCACCCCTCCACTTT. Translating it yields CSAMAGGQDNSPLHF.

The chain's CDR3 is CASSQQTGPYEQYF. The CDR3, as DNA: TGTGCCAGCAGCCAACAGACAGGACCCTACGAGCAGTACTTC. This chain uses TRBV6-6 with TRBJ2-7; maybe TRBD1 (6 bases). Germline V gene sequence: CDR1 MNHNY, CDR2 SVGAGI (reference sequence). The ends were cut back, 6 bases at V and 2 bases at J, with 14 bases in the middle. This CDR3 has 14 amino acids.

This clonotype was detected many times. This chain joins TRBV29-1 and TRBJ2-1, with 9 positions matching TRBD2. The CDR3 contains 16 residues. V shed 7 bases and J 3 bases; nucleotides not matched to a gene: 13. The germline CDR1 and CDR2 sequences are SQVTM and ANQGSEA. The CDR3 sequence is CSAKIPLAGRYNEQFF. The DNA for the CDR3 is TGCAGCGCAAAGATACCACTAGCGGGCCGCTACAATGAGCAGTTCTTC.

This clonotype was recorded at least ten times. The rearrangement uses TRBV7-9 and TRBJ2-7, with D possibly being TRBD1 (7 bases). Germline assignment: CDR1 SEHNR and CDR2 FQNEAQ (reference sequence). There are 15 residues in the CDR3. V was clipped by 4 bases and J by 2 bases, with 15 bases between them. CDR3: CASSSRQGLAYEQYF. The DNA of the CDR3 is TGTGCCAGCAGCTCAAGACAGGGACTCGCCTACGAGCAGTACTTC.

The chain recombines TRBV28 with TRBJ2-1, with 11 bases aligning to TRBD1. CDR1 and CDR2 from the germline V gene are MDHEN and SYDVKM. The CDR3 consists of 17 residues. Trimming took 4 bases from V and 0 from J; bases not matched to a gene: 5. As DNA, the CDR3 is TGTGCCAGCAGTTCTCCCGGGACAGGGGGCTCCTACAATGAGCAGTTCTTC. Translated, it gives CASSSPGTGGSYNEQFF.

This clonotype has ten or more counts. The rearrangement joins TRBV7-6 to TRBJ2-7; D uncertain. The CDR3 loop spans 14 amino acids. Per the germline V gene, CDR1 is SGHVS and CDR2 is FNYEAQ. V lost 5 bases to trimming and J lost 3 bases, with 14 bases between them. The CDR3 is CASSPLPTLYEQYF. The CDR3 nucleotides read TGTGCCAGCAGCCCGCTCCCCACTCTCTACGAGCAGTACTTC.

The CDR3 region has the DNA TGCGCCAGCAGCTTTTTGTCTCCATATACGCAGTATTTT. It yields the protein CASSFLSPYTQYF. V usage is TRBV5-1 and J usage is TRBJ2-3; D is unresolved. Trimming shortened V by 2 bases and J by 7 bases, and 11 bases separated the two germline ends. CDR1 and CDR2 from the germline V gene are SGHRS and YFSETQ. The CDR3 loop spans 13 amino acids. Combining the CDR3 with reference TRBV5-1 and TRBJ2-3 gives the whole variable domain KAGVTQTPRYLIKTRGQQVTLSCSPISGHRSVSWYQQTPGQGLQFLFEYFSETQRNKGNFPGRFSGRQFSNSRSEMNVSTLELGDSALYLCASSFLSPYTQYFGPGTRLTVL.

With respect to this clonotype: A much larger clonotype is one base distant, so this may be a read error. The chain recombines TRBV2 with TRBJ2-6; the D is unclear. V lost 3 bases and J lost 2, with 14 bases in between. CDR1 is SNHLY, CDR2 FYNNEI, per germline. This CDR3 has 17 amino acids. CDR3 in DNA: TGTGCCAGCAGTGAGTCTGAGACAATTACTGGGGCCAACGTCCTGACTTTC. Amino acids: CASSESETITGANVLTF.

The V call is TRBV5-1, the J call TRBJ2-3; 10 positions agree with TRBD2. Germline loops: CDR1 SGHRS, CDR2 YFSETQ. The J segment lost 4 bases and the V segment lost 4 bases, leaving 3 bases of the junction unmatched. CDR3 length: 14 amino acids. The CDR3 sequence is CASSAGTSADTQYF. CDR3 sequence (DNA): TGCGCCAGCAGCGCCGGGACTAGCGCAGATACGCAGTATTTT.

Only one count was recorded for this clonotype. The gene calls are TRBV19 and TRBJ1-1; D remains unclear. The CDR3 spans 14 residues. V was pared by 10 bases and J by 1 base, with 16 bases between. Per the germline V gene, CDR1 is LNHDA and CDR2 is SQIVND (reference sequence). The CDR3, as DNA: TGTGCCACCATTCGTGACACTAAGAACACTGAAGCTTTCTTT. Its protein product is CATIRDTKNTEAFF.